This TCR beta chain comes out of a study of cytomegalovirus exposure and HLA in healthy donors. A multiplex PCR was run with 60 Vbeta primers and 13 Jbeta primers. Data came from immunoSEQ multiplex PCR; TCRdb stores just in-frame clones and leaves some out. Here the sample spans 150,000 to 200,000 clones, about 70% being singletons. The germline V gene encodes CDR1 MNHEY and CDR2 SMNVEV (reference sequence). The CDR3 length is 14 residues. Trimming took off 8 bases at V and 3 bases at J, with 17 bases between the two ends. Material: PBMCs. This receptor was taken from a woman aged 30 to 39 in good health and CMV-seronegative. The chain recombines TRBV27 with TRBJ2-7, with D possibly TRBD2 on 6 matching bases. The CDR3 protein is CASREGLAGYEQYF. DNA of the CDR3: TGTGCCAGCCGCGAGGGACTTGCAGGCTACGAGCAGTACTTC.